The source of this T cell receptor (beta chain) is a study of T cell changes during pregnancy in multiple sclerosis. TCRdb keeps only in-frame clones here, not all; method: immunoSEQ multiplex PCR. The repertoire holds roughly 34,000 clones, with 70% to 90% as singletons. The TCR was taken from a female donor with multiple sclerosis, enrolled in a pregnancy study. The input for sequencing was CD8+ T cells from peripheral blood mononuclear cells, taken in the third trimester of pregnancy.

In nucleotides, the CDR3 is TGCGCCAGCAGCCAAGCCCGGGGGGGTAGCCAGCCCCAGCATTTT. Translated, it gives CASSQARGGSQPQHF. This rearrangement joins TRBV4-1 to TRBJ1-5; tentatively, D is TRBD1 (5 bases). Deletions cut 1 base from V and 7 bases from J, with 14 bases between. CDR3 length equals 15 residues. Looked up from germline, CDR1 is MGHRA and CDR2 is YSYEKL.